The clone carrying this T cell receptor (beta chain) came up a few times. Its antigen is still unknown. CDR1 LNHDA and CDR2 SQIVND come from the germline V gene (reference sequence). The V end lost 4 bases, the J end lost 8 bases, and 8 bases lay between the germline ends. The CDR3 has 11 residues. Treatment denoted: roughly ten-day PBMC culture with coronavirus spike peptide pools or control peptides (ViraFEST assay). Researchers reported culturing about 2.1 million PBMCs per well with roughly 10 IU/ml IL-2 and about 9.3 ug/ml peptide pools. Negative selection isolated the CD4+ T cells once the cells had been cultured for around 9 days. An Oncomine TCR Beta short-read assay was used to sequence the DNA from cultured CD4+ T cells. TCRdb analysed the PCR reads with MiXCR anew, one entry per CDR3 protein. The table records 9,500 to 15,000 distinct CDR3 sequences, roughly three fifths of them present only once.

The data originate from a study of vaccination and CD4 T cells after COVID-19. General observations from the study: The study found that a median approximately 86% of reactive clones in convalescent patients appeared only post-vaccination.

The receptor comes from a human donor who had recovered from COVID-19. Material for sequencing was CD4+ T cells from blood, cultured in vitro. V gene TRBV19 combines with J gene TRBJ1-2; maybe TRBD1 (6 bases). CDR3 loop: CASSSGQGYTF. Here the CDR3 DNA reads TGTGCCAGTAGTAGCGGACAGGGCTACACCTTC.